Listed below are T cell receptor beta chains from one sample, sequenced in a study of response to subunit inactivated influenza vaccine. TCRdb reanalysed the RT-PCR reads using MiXCR and keeps one entry per CDR3 protein. The sample holds hundreds of thousands of distinct CDR3 sequences, around 20% seen once. The sample consisted of PBMCs from blood, taken 5 to 6 days after vaccination. The receptors were sampled from a man aged 50 to 60 who received an inactivated influenza vaccine. Both conserved end residues are part of each CDR3. A D gene is named only where the DNA matches it firmly.

d_call j_call v_call cdr3_aa
TRBD1 TRBJ2-7 TRBV6-2/TRBV6-3 CASKKTGTYEQYF
NA TRBJ2-3 TRBV4-2 CASSQDWRRTDTQYF
TRBD1 TRBJ2-1 TRBV11-3 CASSRADRGTGEQFF
TRBD1 TRBJ2-1 TRBV10-3 CAISFKTGGHEQFF
NA TRBJ2-1 TRBV12-3/TRBV12-4 CASSLEDSSYNEQFF
NA TRBJ1-1 TRBV4-2 CASSERWENTEAFF
TRBD1 TRBJ2-6 TRBV20-1 CSAPFDRVGANVLTF
TRBD2 TRBJ2-1 TRBV20-1 CSASNMVAGRGNEQFF
NA TRBJ2-5 TRBV20-1 CSASLGRLGETQYF
NA TRBJ2-1 TRBV20-1 CSARWGGRYNEQFF
TRBD2 TRBJ2-7 TRBV5-1 CASSRRAGYEQYF
NA TRBJ2-7 TRBV4-3 CASSQGASRDWYYEQYF
NA TRBJ1-1 TRBV9 CASSVPGDRNTEAFF
NA TRBJ1-3 TRBV6-6 CASSLQGDTIYF
NA TRBJ2-2 TRBV20-1 CSVGGSGELFF
NA TRBJ1-1 TRBV29-1 CSSVGQLNTEAFF
NA TRBJ2-7 TRBV7-9 CASSPPTQRSSYEQYF
TRBD1 TRBJ2-7 TRBV11-2 CASSRGTGLDEQYF
TRBD1 TRBJ2-1 TRBV24-1 CATSDLRDSNNEQFF
NA TRBJ2-7 TRBV29-1 CSVLGSRPYEQYF
NA TRBJ1-2 TRBV7-9 CASSLVVGQGNGYTF
TRBD1 TRBJ2-5 TRBV7-8 CASSVRDRALETQYF
TRBD2 TRBJ2-7 TRBV7-2 CASSFLLGTSEYEQYF
TRBD2 TRBJ2-5 TRBV4-3 CASSPGTSGGYETQYF
TRBD1 TRBJ2-7 TRBV3-1 CASIDRDRETQYF
TRBD2 TRBJ2-1 TRBV20-1 CSALLAEHYDEQFF
NA TRBJ2-7 TRBV6-1 CASSRGVRSYEQYF
NA TRBJ2-1 TRBV10-3 CAISGGGANEQFF
NA TRBJ2-6 TRBV20-1 CSARDQRAGANVLTF
TRBD1 TRBJ2-5 TRBV6-1 CASGGTGNKQETQYF
NA TRBJ2-5 TRBV6-2/TRBV6-3 CASTAGTQETQYF
TRBD2 TRBJ2-2 TRBV20-1 CSARLAGYTGELFF
NA TRBJ2-1 TRBV6-1 CASSEVRYNWRDGGNEQFF
NA TRBJ2-7 TRBV4-1 CASSQDYPGISAYEQYF
NA TRBJ2-7 TRBV5-1 CASSGDSEQYF
NA TRBJ2-1 TRBV12-5 CASGLVPRQTNNNEQFF
TRBD1 TRBJ2-2 TRBV4-3 CASSQTGAAVGELFF
TRBD1 TRBJ2-5 TRBV6-5 CASSYNRQGQETQYF
NA TRBJ2-2 TRBV7-8 CASTPSGTVNTGELFF
TRBD1 TRBJ1-3 TRBV7-2 CASSLKGALGNTIYF
NA TRBJ1-1 TRBV7-9 CASSLEIGANTEAFF
TRBD1 TRBJ2-7 TRBV6-5 CASSLQGFTYEQYF
TRBD1 TRBJ2-1 TRBV14 CASGRGDRGAYNEQFF
NA TRBJ1-5 TRBV10-3 CAISRQENQPQHF
TRBD2 TRBJ2-1 TRBV6-5 CASSSESLAGGRNEQFF
TRBD1 TRBJ1-5 TRBV29-1 CSVAPTGGNQPQHF
TRBD2 TRBJ2-1 TRBV6-2/TRBV6-3 CASSRTRVAGGYNEQFF
NA TRBJ1-5 TRBV7-9 CASSLQGPNGNQPQHF
NA TRBJ2-7 TRBV28 CASRDRDLNEQYF
NA TRBJ2-2 TRBV20-1 CSARDPPLNTGELFF
TRBD2 TRBJ2-3 TRBV10-3 CAAPYRTSGGADTQYF
NA TRBJ2-5 TRBV20-1 CSATRTSKETQYF
NA TRBJ1-1 TRBV18 CASSPASNTEAFF
NA TRBJ2-5 TRBV28 CASSPTGNRETQYF
NA TRBJ2-7 TRBV5-1 CASSSMDSYEQYF
TRBD1 TRBJ1-2 TRBV20-1 CSARDRGVVYGYTF
NA TRBJ1-2 TRBV15 CATSRRGSQANYGYTF
NA TRBJ2-2 TRBV12-3/TRBV12-4 CASRVGVQWELFF